The next 32 T cell receptor beta chains were all read from a single sample in a study of response to subunit inactivated influenza vaccine. TCRdb reprocessed the RT-PCR reads via MiXCR and lists one record per CDR3 protein. The top ten clones hold 11% of a sample with a few hundred thousand distinct CDR3 sequences, approximately 14% of them seen once. This sample comprised PBMCs from blood, obtained 11 to 12 days after vaccination. The receptors here all came from a man aged 45-60 years who received an inactivated influenza vaccine.

The sample holds a few counts of this clonotype. The rearrangement links TRBV7-3 to TRBJ2-1; the D gene is possibly TRBD2 (5 bases). Trimming removed 3 bases at V and 9 bases at J, with 21 bases between. CDR1 and CDR2 (germline): SGHTA, FQGTGA. This CDR3 has 16 residues. CDR3 in amino acids: CASSLAPGGRAAEQFF. CDR3 DNA sequence: TGTGCCAGCAGCTTGGCACCCGGAGGCCGAGCCGCTGAGCAGTTCTTC. Based on the CDR3 plus reference TRBV7-3 and TRBJ2-1, the full variable domain is GAGVSQTPSNKVTEKGKYVELRCDPISGHTALYWYRQSLGQGPEFLIYFQGTGAADDSGLPNDRFFAVRPEGSVSTLKIQRTERGDSAVYLCASSLAPGGRAAEQFFGPGTRLTVL.

This clonotype showed up just a few times. The J gene is TRBJ2-3, the V gene TRBV12-3 or TRBV12-4; no definite D call. V was pared by 3 bases and J by 6 bases, with 13 bases between. The CDR3 sequence is 14 residues long. CDR3 DNA sequence: TGTGCCAGCAGTTTTCGGACCAACGCGGATACGCAGTATTTT. Encoded protein: CASSFRTNADTQYF.

This clonotype came up a few times. The chain combines TRBV20-1 with TRBJ2-7; 9 bases match TRBD1. This CDR3 comprises 15 residues. V lost 6 bases, J lost 0 bases, and 9 bases stayed unmatched. The germline V gene encodes CDR1 DFQATT and CDR2 SNEGSKA (reference sequence). CDR3 amino acids: CSARAGTGFSYEQYF. The CDR3 nucleotides are TGCAGTGCGCGGGCCGGGACAGGGTTCTCCTACGAGCAGTACTTC.

The V call is TRBV7-9, the J call TRBJ2-7, with D perhaps TRBD1 (6 bases). The germline V gene has CDR1 SEHNR and CDR2 FQNEAQ (reference sequence). The CDR3 runs 12 residues. Trimming removed 5 bases at V and 5 bases at J, with 10 bases between. The CDR3 spells CASSPWDNEQYF. CDR3 sequence (DNA): TGTGCCAGCAGCCCTTGGGACAACGAGCAGTACTTC.

The gene calls are TRBV5-1 and TRBJ1-1; maybe TRBD1 (5 bases). CDR1 and CDR2 (germline): SGHRS, YFSETQ. V lost 1 base and J 0 bases, leaving 19 bases between the germline ends. The CDR3 spans 18 residues. The chain's CDR3 is CASSLTGWGTIMNTEAFF. For the CDR3, the DNA is TGCGCCAGCAGCTTGACGGGGTGGGGGACTATCATGAACACTGAAGCTTTCTTT.

In this sample, this clonotype turned up many times. The chain carries TRBV6-1 and TRBJ2-7; 7 nucleotides align to TRBD1. J lost 2 bases, V lost 6 bases, and 7 bases had no gene match. The CDR3 has 14 residues. CDR1 is MNHNS, CDR2 SASEGT, per germline. CDR3 sequence (DNA): TGTGCCAGCAGGCGTACCGGGACAGCCTACGAGCAGTACTTC. Protein: CASRRTGTAYEQYF.

The chain combines TRBV2 with TRBJ2-3; D uncertain. This CDR3 contains 13 residues. V lost 9 bases and J 3 bases, leaving 13 bases between the germline ends. The germline gives CDR1 SNHLY, CDR2 FYNNEI. The CDR3 nucleotides read TGTGCCAGTAGTCCCCTTGAAACAGATACGCAGTATTTT. It translates to CASSPLETDTQYF.

The gene calls are TRBV9 and TRBJ2-7, with TRBD2 matching over 9 bases. Per the germline V gene, CDR1 is SGDLS and CDR2 is YYNGEE. The CDR3 consists of 14 residues. V was pared by 0 bases and J by 6 bases, with 4 bases of the junction left unmatched. The CDR3 spells CASSVVSGSAEQYF. The CDR3 region has the DNA TGTGCCAGCAGCGTAGTTAGCGGGAGCGCCGAGCAGTACTTC.

This rearrangement joins TRBV7-6 to TRBJ2-3; D unresolved. Germline CDR1 is SGHVS and CDR2 is FNYEAQ. CDR3 length: 12 amino acids. Trimming took 2 bases from V and 4 from J, leaving 4 bases between them. Here the CDR3 DNA reads TGTGCCAGCAGCTTAATGTCAGATACGCAGTATTTT. It codes for CASSLMSDTQYF.

This clonotype appeared a few times. V is TRBV11-2 and J is TRBJ2-3; 10 positions match TRBD2. The CDR3 sequence is 16 residues long. V was clipped by 4 bases and J by 0 bases; unmatched bases: 4. Germline V gene lookup returns CDR1 SGHAT and CDR2 FQNNGV. The CDR3 coding sequence is TGTGCCAGCAGCTCCCTAGCGGGAGTCAGCACAGATACGCAGTATTTT. The encoded protein is CASSSLAGVSTDTQYF.

The chain recombines TRBV5-4 with TRBJ2-4; 9 nucleotides line up with TRBD1. The length of the CDR3 is 14 residues. Trimming at V came to 0 bases and at J to 8 bases, leaving 3 bases not matched to a gene. Germline V gene lookup returns CDR1 SGHNT and CDR2 YYREEE (reference sequence). The CDR3 sequence is CASSLARQGDIQYF. DNA for the CDR3: TGTGCCAGCAGCTTGGCTAGACAGGGGGACATTCAGTACTTC. The variable domain in full, with the rest retrieved from reference TRBV5-4 and TRBJ2-4, is ETGVTQSPTHLIKTRGQQVTLRCSSQSGHNTVSWYQQALGQGPQFIFQYYREEENGRGNFPPRFSGLQFPNYSSELNVNALELDDSALYLCASSLARQGDIQYFGAGTRLSVL.

This rearrangement joins TRBV4-1 to TRBJ2-7, with D tentatively TRBD1 or TRBD2 (5 bases each). V lost 3 bases and J lost 2, with 14 bases in between. Germline lookup yields CDR1 MGHRA and CDR2 YSYEKL. CDR3 size: 15 residues. The CDR3 reads CASSHGPGGTYEQYF. Written as DNA, the CDR3 is TGCGCCAGCAGCCATGGCCCTGGGGGAACCTACGAGCAGTACTTC.

In its sample, this clonotype was seen a few times. The genes are TRBV11-1 and TRBJ2-2; D not certain. Germline V gene data show CDR1 as SGHAT and CDR2 as FQDESV (reference sequence). CDR3 length: 14 amino acids. V lost 0 bases, J lost 6 bases, and 8 bases lay in between. The CDR3 reads CASSLASFPGELFF. For the CDR3, the DNA is TGTGCCAGCAGCTTAGCGTCTTTTCCCGGGGAGCTGTTTTTT.

In its sample, this clonotype was seen many times. The genes are TRBV20-1 and TRBJ2-3; 7 nucleotides line up with TRBD1. This CDR3 contains 15 residues. CDR1 and CDR2 (germline): DFQATT, SNEGSKA (reference sequence). Trimming removed 2 bases from V and 2 bases from J; junction bases left unmatched: 7. Here the CDR3 reads CSARKRGLSTDTQYF. CDR3 coding DNA: TGCAGTGCTAGAAAAAGGGGGCTTTCCACAGATACGCAGTATTTT.

The CDR3 bases are TGCAGTGCTAGAGGTGCGACAGGGCTGAACGAGCAGTACTTC. Its protein product is CSARGATGLNEQYF. The chain is built from TRBV20-1 and TRBJ2-7; 7 positions agree with TRBD1. The CDR3 runs 14 residues. Germline V gives CDR1 DFQATT, CDR2 SNEGSKA (reference sequence). The V segment lost 1 base and the J segment 5 bases; nucleotides outside the gene matches: 8.

A few counts support this clonotype. CDR3 residues: CASRLARATDTQYF. CDR3 nucleotides: TGTGCCAGCAGGCTAGCGAGGGCGACAGATACGCAGTATTTT. The chain combines TRBV21-1 with TRBJ2-3; TRBD2 was called by the table and not checked on the DNA. TRBV21-1 is a pseudogene locus. The CDR3 totals 14 residues.

This clonotype came up many times. The chain joins TRBV7-2 to TRBJ2-4, with D hard to call. From germline, CDR1 is SGHTA and CDR2 FQGNSA. With 5 bases removed from V and 1 base from J, the gap between germline ends came to 9 bases. This CDR3 is built from 14 residues. The CDR3 region is CASSRGAAKNIQYF. As DNA, the CDR3 is TGTGCCAGCAGCCGAGGAGCGGCCAAAAACATTCAGTACTTC.

The genes are TRBV20-1 and TRBJ2-5; no definite D call. CDR1 is DFQATT and CDR2 is SNEGSKA in the germline V gene (reference sequence). CDR3 length: 10 residues. V was cut by 7 bases and J by 4 bases, with 7 bases left in between. This CDR3 reads CSVPSETQYF. The CDR3 coding sequence is TGCAGTGTCCCCTCAGAGACCCAGTACTTC.

This clonotype was seen a handful of times. The chain is built from TRBV12-3 or TRBV12-4 and TRBJ2-7, with D perhaps matching TRBD2 (5 bases). V was clipped by 5 bases and J by 1 base, with 9 bases between them. The CDR3 covers 13 residues. The CDR3 region is CASSPRRSYEQYF. The CDR3 bases are TGTGCCAGCAGTCCGAGGAGGTCCTACGAGCAGTACTTC.

The chain links TRBV6-1 to TRBJ1-1; a weak D match, TRBD1 (5 bases). The CDR3 spans 14 residues. Trimming shortened V by 8 bases and J by 1 base, and 14 bases separated the two germline ends. The V gene's germline CDR1 is MNHNS and CDR2 SASEGT. CDR3 sequence (DNA): TGTGCCAGCCAGCCGGGACTCCGGAACACTGAAGCTTTCTTT. Encoded protein: CASQPGLRNTEAFF.

This clonotype was counted only a few times. V and J are TRBV20-1 and TRBJ1-2, with 10 bases lining up with TRBD1. Per the germline V gene, CDR1 is DFQATT and CDR2 is SNEGSKA (reference sequence). The trim removed 6 bases at V and 7 bases at J, leaving 8 bases unmatched. The CDR3 consists of 13 residues. The DNA of the CDR3 is TGCAGTGCAACGACAGGGGGCAAGTCTGGCTACACCTTC. Translating it yields CSATTGGKSGYTF.

This clonotype was seen a handful of times. This chain connects TRBV20-1 to TRBJ1-1; D is perhaps TRBD1 (5 bases). Trimming left V 0 bases short and J 8 bases short, with 16 bases between. This CDR3 is built from 14 residues. In germline, CDR1 is DFQATT, CDR2 SNEGSKA (reference sequence). CDR3 amino acids: CSARDGGGPSEAFF. Here the CDR3 DNA reads TGCAGTGCTAGAGATGGGGGGGGACCTTCAGAAGCTTTCTTT.

This clonotype was counted ten times or more. The chain employs TRBV12-3 or TRBV12-4 and TRBJ2-2, with 8 bases identical to TRBD2. The ends lost 6 bases at V and 7 bases at J; junction bases unmatched: 13. This CDR3 is 16 amino acids long. Written as DNA, the CDR3 is TGTGCCAGCAGCGTACTAGCGGCCCCAAGGGACGGGGAGCTGTTTTTT. This translates into CASSVLAAPRDGELFF.

The V gene is TRBV10-3, the J gene TRBJ2-1, with TRBD2 matching over 10 bases. Germline V gives CDR1 ENHRY, CDR2 SYGVKD. The CDR3 spans 14 residues. Trimming removed 6 bases from V and 8 bases from J; junction bases left unmatched: 7. The CDR3 bases are TGTGCCATCAGGCCTAGCGGGAGTGGTGATGAGCAGTTCTTC. Translation: CAIRPSGSGDEQFF.

CDR3 loop: CASSLAGTSGAYEQYF. In nucleotides, the CDR3 is TGCGCCAGCAGCTTGGCCGGGACCTCAGGGGCCTACGAGCAGTACTTC. The V call is TRBV5-1, the J call TRBJ2-7; a weak D match, TRBD1 (6 bases). V was clipped by 0 bases and J by 2 bases, with 15 bases between them. CDR3 length equals 16 residues. The germline CDR1 and CDR2 sequences are SGHRS and YFSETQ.

This clonotype showed up many times. This chain uses TRBV5-1 with TRBJ2-3; weak D call: TRBD2 (5 bases). Between the trimmed V and J ends, which lost 3 bases and 6 bases, there was a span of 14 bases. The CDR3 is 14 amino acids. The V gene's germline CDR1 is SGHRS and CDR2 YFSETQ. The CDR3 nucleotides read TGCGCCAGCAGCTCGGAGGACTCCTTCGATACGCAGTATTTT. Translated, it gives CASSSEDSFDTQYF.

The rearrangement joins TRBV5-6 to TRBJ2-3; no clear D gene. The CDR3 covers 12 residues. The germline gives CDR1 SGHDT, CDR2 YYEEEE. With 2 bases removed from V and 6 bases from J, the gap between germline ends came to 7 bases. CDR3 nucleotide sequence: TGTGCCAGCAGCTTTCATTTGGATACGCAGTATTTT. Protein product: CASSFHLDTQYF.

This rearrangement joins TRBV10-3 to TRBJ1-1; no definite D call. The germline CDR1 and CDR2 sequences are ENHRY and SYGVKD. The CDR3 runs 13 residues. V shed 8 bases and J shed 1 base, with 11 bases lying between them. The CDR3 DNA reads as TGTGCCATCCGAACTGACGGGAACACTGAAGCTTTCTTT. It is translated as CAIRTDGNTEAFF.

The table lists this clonotype with a few counts. The chain links TRBV7-2 to TRBJ1-1; D perhaps matches TRBD1 (6 bases). The CDR3 consists of 14 residues. V lost 3 bases to trimming and J lost 5 bases, with 13 bases between them. Germline loops: CDR1 SGHTA, CDR2 FQGNSA. This CDR3 is CASSFDTGKTEAFF. The CDR3 DNA reads TGTGCCAGCAGCTTCGATACAGGGAAAACTGAAGCTTTCTTT. Filled out from reference TRBV7-2 and TRBJ1-1, the complete variable domain reads GAGVSQSPSNKVTEKGKDVELRCDPISGHTALYWYRQSLGQGLEFLIYFQGNSAPDKSGLPSDRFSAERTGGSVSTLTIQRTQQEDSAVYLCASSFDTGKTEAFFGQGTRLTVV.

The rearrangement uses TRBV7-3 and TRBJ1-1, with 8 bases matching TRBD1. Trimming took 6 bases from V and 7 from J; bases not matched to a gene: 7. Germline V gene data show CDR1 as SGHTA and CDR2 as FQGTGA. The CDR3 totals 13 residues. This CDR3 is CASRRGTGYEAFF. CDR3 sequence (DNA): TGTGCCAGCAGGCGAGGGACAGGCTATGAAGCTTTCTTT.

The rearrangement uses TRBV3-1 and TRBJ1-1; D is undetermined. This CDR3 comprises 15 residues. The V gene lost 1 base and the J gene lost 5 bases, with 14 bases spanning the gap. From germline, CDR1 is LGHDT and CDR2 YNNKEL (reference sequence). Written as DNA, the CDR3 is TGTGCCAGCAGCCAAGGGGTAGGGCTGGGGACTGAAGCTTTCTTT. Protein sequence: CASSQGVGLGTEAFF.

This clonotype was detected a few times. The CDR3 region is CSARVAGLTQYF. In DNA form, the CDR3 reads TGCAGTGCTAGAGTAGCGGGACTGACCCAGTACTTC. V usage is TRBV20-1 and J usage is TRBJ2-5; 8 positions match TRBD2. V shed 1 base and J 7 bases; nucleotides not matched to a gene: 2. The CDR3 length is 12 residues. Germline values: CDR1 DFQATT, CDR2 SNEGSKA (reference sequence).